Following are 30 T cell receptor beta chains from one sample sequenced in a study of technical replicates of blood from several donors. Generated by immunoSEQ multiplex PCR, the TCRdb table keeps only in-frame clones and is missing some. The data contain more than 60,000 clones, around nine tenths of them seen just once; the ten biggest clones take up around 5.5%. The specimen was PBMCs. Receptors were obtained from a human donor in good health. Some clones in this sample may be carry-over from other donors' samples.

The chain couples TRBV11-2 to TRBJ2-5; 7 nucleotides match TRBD2. Germline-derived CDR1 and CDR2 are SGHAT and FQNNGV. The J segment lost 3 bases and the V segment lost 5 bases, leaving 12 bases of the junction unmatched. The CDR3 extends over 16 amino acids. The CDR3 spells CASSQMPGLLKETQYF. DNA for the CDR3: TGTGCCAGCAGCCAAATGCCGGGACTACTAAAAGAGACCCAGTACTTC. Combining the CDR3 with reference TRBV11-2 and TRBJ2-5 gives the whole variable domain EAGVAQSPRYKIIEKRQSVAFWCNPISGHATLYWYQQILGQGPKLLIQFQNNGVVDDSQLPKDRFSAERLKGVDSTLKIQPAKLEDSAVYLCASSQMPGLLKETQYFGPGTRLLVL.

The V and J genes are TRBV6-6 and TRBJ2-1; tentative D call: TRBD2 (6 bases). The ends were cut back, 7 bases at V and 9 bases at J, with 16 bases in the middle. CDR3 length: 13 amino acids. CDR1 is MNHNY, CDR2 SVGAGI, per germline (reference sequence). The CDR3 reads CASIRESGGEQFF. The CDR3 DNA sequence: TGTGCCAGCATCCGGGAGTCCGGAGGTGAGCAGTTCTTC.

V gene TRBV6-1 combines with J gene TRBJ1-2, with D unclear. The CDR3 is 12 residues long. Germline V gene data show CDR1 as MNHNS and CDR2 as SASEGT. V lost 9 bases to trimming and J lost 1 base, with 9 bases between them. The CDR3 protein is CASEDINYGYTF. The DNA of the CDR3 is TGTGCCAGTGAAGACATTAACTATGGCTACACCTTC.

This clone occurred a few times. V gene TRBV4-2 combines with J gene TRBJ1-2; D may be TRBD1 (6 bases). Germline V lookup: CDR1 LGHNA, CDR2 YNFKEQ. The V gene lost 0 bases and the J gene lost 4 bases, with 15 bases spanning the gap. This CDR3 contains 16 residues. For the CDR3, the DNA is TGTGCCAGCAGCCAAGATGGTCTGGGGGCGGCCTATGGCTACACCTTC. Translating it yields CASSQDGLGAAYGYTF.

The rearrangement links TRBV4-2 to TRBJ2-7, with D perhaps matching TRBD1 (5 bases). The CDR3 is 14 amino acids. V was trimmed by 0 bases and J by 3 bases, leaving 9 bases between them. The V gene's germline CDR1 is LGHNA and CDR2 YNFKEQ. CDR3 sequence (DNA): TGTGCCAGCAGCCAAGATGGGGCAGACTACGAGCAGTACTTC. It is translated as CASSQDGADYEQYF.

V usage is TRBV20-1 and J usage is TRBJ1-3; D is unresolved. With 5 bases removed from V and 4 bases from J, the gap between germline ends came to 6 bases. This CDR3 spans 11 amino acids. Germline lookup yields CDR1 DFQATT and CDR2 SNEGSKA (reference sequence). CDR3 residues: CSAVQGNTIYF. The CDR3 bases are TGCAGTGCTGTTCAGGGAAACACCATATATTTT.

CDR3 bases: TGTGCCAGCAGAACCTCGACAGGGCCGGAATACTTC. It specifies CASRTSTGPEYF. The V call is TRBV2, the J call TRBJ2-5, with 7 positions matching TRBD1. The CDR3 has 12 residues. Trimming removed 6 bases from V and 14 bases from J; junction bases left unmatched: 12. Germline CDR1 and CDR2: SNHLY and FYNNEI.

The chain has TRBV5-8 and TRBJ2-6, with a weak D call TRBD1 (5 bases). Trimming shortened V by 1 base and J by 0 bases, and 14 bases separated the two germline ends. Germline values: CDR1 SGHTS, CDR2 YDEGEE. CDR3 length: 18 residues. The CDR3 region is CASSLTTVSFSGANVLTF. In DNA form, the CDR3 reads TGTGCCAGCAGCTTGACGACAGTATCGTTCTCTGGGGCCAACGTCCTGACTTTC.

J is TRBJ2-1 and V is TRBV10-2; perhaps TRBD1 as D (6 bases). Germline CDR1 and CDR2: WSHSY and SAAADI. The V end was cut by 7 bases, the J end by 0 bases, with 10 bases between. CDR3 length: 14 residues. The CDR3 DNA follows: TGCGCCAGCAACGACAGGAACTCCTACAATGAGCAGTTCTTC. Encoded protein: CASNDRNSYNEQFF.

V gene TRBV5-4 combines with J gene TRBJ1-1; 9 bases match TRBD1. The V gene's germline CDR1 is SGHNT and CDR2 YYREEE (reference sequence). The CDR3 consists of 16 residues. With V trimmed by 5 bases and J by 1 base, 9 bases remained unmatched. CDR3 sequence: CASSGTGREWNTEAFF. CDR3 bases: TGTGCCAGCAGTGGGACAGGGCGGGAGTGGAACACTGAAGCTTTCTTT.

The chain employs TRBV20-1 and TRBJ1-1, with TRBD1 as a possible D gene (6 bases). V was cut by 5 bases and J by 8 bases, with 12 bases left in between. Germline V gene sequence: CDR1 DFQATT, CDR2 SNEGSKA (reference sequence). This CDR3 has 11 residues. CDR3 coding DNA: TGCAGTGCTGGTAGGACAGAGGAAGCTTTCTTT. This codes for CSAGRTEEAFF.

V and J are TRBV29-1 and TRBJ1-1; D unclear. Germline V gives CDR1 SQVTM, CDR2 ANQGSEA. The germline V and J ends were trimmed by 7 bases and 0 bases, with 12 bases remaining between them. This CDR3 has 13 residues. CDR3 region: CSAVRVLNTEAFF. CDR3 bases: TGCAGCGCCGTCCGGGTTCTGAACACTGAAGCTTTCTTT.

This clone was seen only once. V and J are TRBV11-2 and TRBJ2-1, with 9 bases that match TRBD2. Unmatched junction bases numbered 8, after V lost 5 bases and J lost 6 bases. Per the germline V gene, CDR1 is SGHAT and CDR2 is FQNNGV. This CDR3 has 15 amino acids. CDR3 sequence (DNA): TGTGCCAGCAGCGCGACTAGCGGAGGGGGCAATGAGCAGTTCTTC. It specifies CASSATSGGGNEQFF.

J is TRBJ2-5 and V is TRBV4-2; a weak D match, TRBD1 (6 bases). CDR1 is LGHNA and CDR2 is YNFKEQ in the germline V gene. Trimming took 1 base from V and 7 from J, leaving 16 bases between them. The CDR3 has 15 residues. The DNA for the CDR3 is TGTGCCAGCAGCCAAGGGGACCCAACCAGGGGGACCCAGTACTTC. Amino acids: CASSQGDPTRGTQYF.

The chain carries TRBV11-3 and TRBJ2-1, with 8 positions matching TRBD2. J gave up 7 bases and V 1 base, and 6 bases lay outside the gene matches. Germline loops: CDR1 SGHNT, CDR2 YENEEA. The CDR3 totals 15 residues. CDR3 sequence reads: CASSLAAGVGNEQFF. Here the CDR3 DNA reads TGTGCCAGCAGCTTAGCAGCGGGAGTAGGGAATGAGCAGTTCTTC.

The chain has TRBV10-1 and TRBJ1-1; D remains ambiguous. Germline-derived CDR1 and CDR2 are WNHNN and SYGVQD (reference sequence). This CDR3 region has 16 residues. V was trimmed by 2 bases and J by 1 base, leaving 14 bases between them. CDR3 protein: CASSEVPLRENTEAFF. CDR3 nucleotides: TGCGCCAGCAGTGAGGTACCTTTGAGAGAGAACACTGAAGCTTTCTTT.

The CDR3, as DNA: TGTGCCAGCAGCTTAGTCCTACAGGGGACCCCTACTTACGAGCAGTACTTC. Protein sequence: CASSLVLQGTPTYEQYF. The J gene is TRBJ2-7, the V gene TRBV7-3; TRBD1 agrees at 7 bases. V shed 2 bases and J 4 bases; nucleotides not matched to a gene: 14. This CDR3 is built from 17 residues. The V gene's germline CDR1 is SGHTA and CDR2 FQGTGA.

CDR3 region: CASSWLAGLNTGELFF. In nucleotides, the CDR3 is TGCGCCAGCAGCTGGCTAGCGGGGTTGAACACCGGGGAGCTGTTTTTT. The rearrangement uses TRBV5-1 and TRBJ2-2; TRBD2 agrees at 9 bases. The CDR3 totals 16 residues. The V gene's germline CDR1 is SGHRS and CDR2 YFSETQ. Trimming removed 3 bases from V and 1 base from J; junction bases left unmatched: 4.

The chain joins TRBV7-7 to TRBJ2-3; 12 bases map to TRBD2. This CDR3 is built from 16 residues. Germline-derived CDR1 and CDR2 are SSHAT and FNYEAQ (reference sequence). V shed 5 bases, J shed 6 bases, and the junction held 9 bases outside the gene matches. The CDR3: CASSVLLAGGRDTQYF. Here the CDR3 DNA reads TGTGCCAGCAGCGTACTACTAGCGGGAGGACGTGATACGCAGTATTTT.

The chain recombines TRBV2 with TRBJ2-1; D call uncertain. Trimming took off 6 bases at V and 2 bases at J, with 17 bases between the two ends. Germline values: CDR1 SNHLY, CDR2 FYNNEI. The CDR3 contains 16 residues. The CDR3 coding sequence is TGTGCCAGCAGAGCACTCGCAGTTAGCCCCTACAATGAGCAGTTCTTC. Protein sequence: CASRALAVSPYNEQFF.

This chain uses TRBV7-8 with TRBJ1-5, with TRBD1 matching 12 bases. The V segment lost 5 bases and the J segment 6 bases; nucleotides outside the gene matches: 8. The CDR3 covers 16 residues. Germline assignment: CDR1 SGHVS and CDR2 FQNEAQ. Here the CDR3 reads CASSQGTGGFGQPQHF. Written as DNA, the CDR3 is TGTGCCAGCAGCCAGGGGACAGGGGGCTTTGGTCAGCCCCAGCATTTT.

The rearrangement uses TRBV5-1 and TRBJ2-2, with 8 bases that match TRBD1. Germline V lookup: CDR1 SGHRS, CDR2 YFSETQ. The V gene end was trimmed by 5 bases and the J gene end by 6 bases; junction bases not matched to a gene: 9. This CDR3 is built from 15 residues. CDR3 region: CASSGGQGRAGELFF. Here the CDR3 DNA reads TGCGCCAGCAGTGGCGGACAGGGACGAGCCGGGGAGCTGTTTTTT.

This chain uses TRBV28 with TRBJ2-1; 9 bases map to TRBD2. Germline V gene sequence: CDR1 MDHEN, CDR2 SYDVKM. This CDR3 is 17 amino acids long. Trimming at V came to 6 bases and at J to 4 bases, leaving 13 bases not matched to a gene. The CDR3 spells CASRRKWAGGKYNEQFF. The CDR3 DNA sequence: TGTGCCAGCAGGAGGAAATGGGCGGGGGGGAAATACAATGAGCAGTTCTTC.

The chain recombines TRBV7-9 with TRBJ2-5; 12 bases map to TRBD1. The CDR3 covers 16 residues. J lost 4 bases, V lost 2 bases, and 5 bases had no gene match. Germline loops: CDR1 SEHNR, CDR2 FQNEAQ (reference sequence). In DNA form, the CDR3 reads TGTGCCAGCAGCTTATGGGGGACAGGGGGCTCAGAGACCCAGTACTTC. Translation: CASSLWGTGGSETQYF. Using reference TRBV7-9 and TRBJ2-5 for the parts outside the CDR3, the full variable domain is DTGVSQNPRHKITKRGQNVTFRCDPISEHNRLYWYRQTLGQGPEFLTYFQNEAQLEKSRLLSDRFSAERPKGSFSTLEIQRTEQGDSAMYLCASSLWGTGGSETQYFGPGTRLLVL.

This chain uses TRBV7-2 with TRBJ2-7; possible D gene TRBD2, 5 bases. CDR3 length: 13 amino acids. Germline lookup yields CDR1 SGHTA and CDR2 FQGNSA. Trimming removed 2 bases at V and 6 bases at J, with 11 bases between. The CDR3 DNA sequence: TGTGCCAGCAGCTTACCCCCTAGCCGCGAGCAGTACTTC. Its protein product is CASSLPPSREQYF.

This chain uses TRBV4-2 with TRBJ1-3, with 7 bases that match TRBD1. J was trimmed by 0 bases and V by 2 bases; bases with no gene match: 7. Germline-derived CDR1 and CDR2 are LGHNA and YNFKEQ. The CDR3 has 17 residues. CDR3 protein: CASSQPDRASSGNTIYF. CDR3 nucleotides: TGTGCCAGCAGCCAACCCGACAGGGCCTCCTCTGGAAACACCATATATTTT.

The V call is TRBV7-8, the J call TRBJ1-6; D may be TRBD1 (6 bases). The V gene lost 5 bases and the J gene lost 10 bases, with 18 bases spanning the gap. The germline gives CDR1 SGHVS, CDR2 FQNEAQ. The CDR3 runs to 15 residues. DNA of the CDR3: TGTGCCAGCAGCCCCCGGTTGGGGGCCCGATCACCCCTCCACTTT. It codes for CASSPRLGARSPLHF.

The chain recombines TRBV30 with TRBJ2-7; perhaps TRBD1 as D (6 bases). The CDR3 sequence is 14 residues long. The V gene lost 5 bases and the J gene lost 9 bases, with 23 bases spanning the gap. Germline V gene sequence: CDR1 GTSNPN, CDR2 SVGIG (reference sequence). This CDR3 reads CAWLPPDRRAGQYF. CDR3 sequence (DNA): TGTGCCTGGCTGCCCCCGGACAGACGAGCTGGGCAGTACTTC.

This chain connects TRBV6-5 to TRBJ2-1; 7 nucleotides match TRBD1. This CDR3 contains 13 residues. Germline trimming cut 5 bases from V and 8 bases from J; bases unmatched to any gene: 6. The germline V gene has CDR1 MNHEY and CDR2 SVGAGI. CDR3 protein: CASSPTGAHEQFF. CDR3 bases: TGTGCCAGCAGTCCCACAGGGGCCCATGAGCAGTTCTTC.

This chain uses TRBV27 with TRBJ2-2; 10 bases agree with TRBD2. Germline trimming cut 3 bases from V and 4 bases from J; bases unmatched to any gene: 2. CDR1 is MNHEY and CDR2 is SMNVEV in the germline V gene (reference sequence). CDR3 size: 15 residues. In DNA, the CDR3 is TGTGCCAGCAGTTTTCTAGCGGGAGTCACCGGGGAGCTGTTTTTT. This codes for CASSFLAGVTGELFF.